The 25 T cell receptor beta chains below were found in one sample sequenced in a study of blood T cell repertoires in COVID-19. Assay used: immunoSEQ multiplex PCR; TCRdb lists only in-frame clones, some missing. The sample lists hundreds of thousands of clones; around 89% were seen once. Sequenced input: PBMCs or T cells enriched from blood (not recorded which). The receptors were sampled from a man younger than 40 who had recovered from COVID-19.

J is TRBJ1-1 and V is TRBV29-1; no clear D gene. The germline CDR1 and CDR2 sequences are SQVTM and ANQGSEA. V shed 4 bases and J shed 10 bases, with 16 bases lying between them. This CDR3 is built from 12 residues. CDR3 region: CSVVVLSRVAFF. CDR3 DNA sequence: TGCAGCGTTGTGGTCCTCTCGAGGGTAGCTTTCTTT.

The genes are TRBV30 and TRBJ2-2, with TRBD1 as a possible D gene (5 bases). This CDR3 region has 14 residues. Germline CDR1 reads GTSNPN; CDR2 reads SVGIG (reference sequence). Trimming stripped 2 bases from V and 0 bases from J, with 7 bases between. The CDR3 sequence: CAWSRGSNTGELFF. The CDR3 DNA follows: TGTGCCTGGAGTAGGGGCTCGAACACCGGGGAGCTGTTTTTT.

This chain connects TRBV4-1 to TRBJ2-1; D ambiguous. V shed 1 base and J shed 6 bases, with 13 bases lying between them. The V gene's germline CDR1 is MGHRA and CDR2 YSYEKL. The CDR3 totals 15 residues. The CDR3 spells CASSQVIRALNEQFF. The CDR3 DNA reads as TGCGCCAGCAGCCAAGTGATTAGAGCCCTCAATGAGCAGTTCTTC.

The genes are TRBV2 and TRBJ1-1; no clear D gene. Germline values: CDR1 SNHLY, CDR2 FYNNEI. The length of the CDR3 is 11 residues. With 7 bases removed from V and 6 bases from J, the gap between germline ends came to 9 bases. CDR3 sequence reads: CASNPRAEAFF. The CDR3 bases are TGTGCCAGCAACCCGAGAGCTGAAGCTTTCTTT. Variable domain in full (rest from reference TRBV2 and TRBJ1-1): EPEVTQTPSHQVTQMGQEVILRCVPISNHLYFYWYRQILGQKVEFLVSFYNNEISEKSEIFDDQFSVERPDGSNFTLKIRSTKLEDSAMYFCASNPRAEAFFGQGTRLTVV.

This clone was detected only a few times. The chain couples TRBV19 to TRBJ2-7; no reliable D call. CDR3 length: 13 amino acids. Trimming took 5 bases from V and 2 from J, leaving 10 bases between them. Germline CDR1 reads LNHDA; CDR2 reads SQIVND (reference sequence). The CDR3 here is CASSVDTAYEQYF. As DNA, the CDR3 is TGTGCCAGTAGTGTTGACACTGCCTACGAGCAGTACTTC.

The chain is built from TRBV24-1 and TRBJ2-7; 7 bases align to TRBD2. V lost 10 bases, J lost 3 bases, and 8 bases stayed unmatched. The CDR3 covers 13 residues. Germline CDR1 is KGHDR and CDR2 is SFDVKD. The CDR3 region has the DNA TGTGCCACTTCCCCCGGGAGGAGCTACGAGCAGTACTTC. This sequence encodes CATSPGRSYEQYF.

In its sample, this clone was seen once. This chain connects TRBV15 to TRBJ2-3; 14 bases map to TRBD2. The CDR3 extends over 14 amino acids. Germline V gives CDR1 LNHNV, CDR2 YYDKDF (reference sequence). The V and J ends lost 3 bases and 11 bases, in that order; junction bases with no gene match: 4. DNA of the CDR3: TGTGCCACCAGCAGCGGGACTAGCGGGAGACAGCAGTATTTT. This translates into CATSSGTSGRQQYF.

CDR3 sequence (DNA): TGTGCCTGGAGTCCGGGACAGGTTAACAATGAGCAGTTCTTC. This gives the protein CAWSPGQVNNEQFF. The V and J genes are TRBV30 and TRBJ2-1; 8 bases are shared with TRBD1. The CDR3 length is 14 residues. Unmatched junction bases numbered 5, after V lost 2 bases and J lost 5 bases. Per the germline V gene, CDR1 is GTSNPN and CDR2 is SVGIG (reference sequence).

The chain employs TRBV7-6 and TRBJ1-1, with 8 nucleotides matching TRBD1. In germline, CDR1 is SGHVS, CDR2 FNYEAQ. V lost 2 bases, J lost 4 bases, and 3 bases stayed unmatched. CDR3 length: 14 amino acids. Here the CDR3 reads CASSLKQGGTEAFF. The CDR3 nucleotides read TGTGCCAGCAGCTTAAAACAGGGGGGCACTGAAGCTTTCTTT.

The chain joins TRBV12-3 or TRBV12-4 to TRBJ1-2; tentative D call: TRBD1 (6 bases). V shed 10 bases and J shed 8 bases, with 20 bases lying between them. The CDR3 totals 13 residues. The CDR3 loop is CATQPGGGKGYTF. CDR3 nucleotide sequence: TGTGCCACCCAGCCTGGGGGGGGCAAGGGCTACACCTTC.

This chain connects TRBV19 to TRBJ2-7; 7 nucleotides match TRBD1. After removal of 5 bases from V and 0 bases from J, the junction contained 7 bases not matched to a gene. The CDR3 consists of 15 residues. Germline V gene data show CDR1 as LNHDA and CDR2 as SQIVND (reference sequence). CDR3 bases: TGTGCCAGTAGTCCTCAACAGGGGCTCTCCTACGAGCAGTACTTC. Protein product: CASSPQQGLSYEQYF. Looking up the rest from reference TRBV19 and TRBJ2-7 gives the full variable domain: DGGITQSPKYLFRKEGQNVTLSCEQNLNHDAMYWYRQDPGQGLRLIYYSQIVNDFQKGDIAEGYSVSREKKESFPLTVTSAQKNPTAFYLCASSPQQGLSYEQYFGPGTRLTVT.

This clone was seen a few times. The chain combines TRBV27 with TRBJ1-1; 10 nucleotides match TRBD1. The CDR3 has 14 amino acids. Germline V gives CDR1 MNHEY, CDR2 SMNVEV (reference sequence). V gave up 5 bases and J gave up 6 bases; unmatched junction bases: 6. DNA for the CDR3: TGTGCCAGCAGTGGGGACAGGGGATTACCTGAAGCTTTCTTT. Translating it yields CASSGDRGLPEAFF.

J is TRBJ1-1 and V is TRBV27, with TRBD1 identical over 7 bases. The trim removed 6 bases at V and 2 bases at J, leaving 15 bases unmatched. From germline, CDR1 is MNHEY and CDR2 SMNVEV (reference sequence). This CDR3 comprises 17 residues. CDR3 amino acids: CASRLKGTVELNTEAFF. In nucleotides, the CDR3 is TGTGCCAGCAGGCTTAAGGGGACAGTGGAACTAAACACTGAAGCTTTCTTT.

The V call is TRBV19, the J call TRBJ2-1, with 8 bases lining up with TRBD1. With V trimmed by 4 bases and J by 7 bases, 6 bases remained unmatched. Germline values: CDR1 LNHDA, CDR2 SQIVND (reference sequence). The CDR3 has 14 residues. The CDR3 here is CASSRTGMINEQFF. In nucleotides, the CDR3 is TGTGCCAGTAGTAGGACAGGGATGATAAATGAGCAGTTCTTC.

The chain employs TRBV13 and TRBJ1-4, with 11 nucleotides matching TRBD1. The junction had 3 bases not matched to a gene; V was cut back by 2 bases and J by 7 bases. This CDR3 is built from 15 residues. The V gene's germline CDR1 is PRHDT and CDR2 FYEKMQ (reference sequence). The CDR3 DNA is TGTGCCAGCAGCTTAACCGGGACAGGGGGTGAAAAACTGTTTTTT. Translating it yields CASSLTGTGGEKLFF.

This CDR3 reads CASGKGQGWAEAFF. The CDR3 nucleotides read TGTGCCAGCGGAAAAGGACAGGGGTGGGCTGAAGCTTTCTTT. The V gene is TRBV28, the J gene TRBJ1-1; the match to TRBD1 covers 9 bases. This CDR3 contains 14 residues. Germline trimming cut 8 bases from V and 6 bases from J; bases unmatched to any gene: 10. The V gene's germline CDR1 is MDHEN and CDR2 SYDVKM.

This sequence joins TRBV3-1 (or the pseudogene TRBV3-2) and TRBJ2-7, with D maybe TRBD2 (6 bases). Per the germline V gene, CDR1 is LGHDT and CDR2 is YNNKEL (reference sequence). The CDR3 covers 15 residues. V lost 1 base to trimming and J lost 3 bases, with 13 bases between them. CDR3 bases: TGTGCCAGCAGCCAAGGACTAGACCCCCTCTACGAGCAGTACTTC. It is translated as CASSQGLDPLYEQYF.

The rearrangement uses TRBV12-3 or TRBV12-4 and TRBJ2-1; the D is unclear. This CDR3 is 11 amino acids long. The V and J ends lost 5 bases and 10 bases respectively, with 9 bases between them. The CDR3 is CASSQATEQFF. In nucleotides, the CDR3 is TGTGCCAGCAGTCAGGCCACCGAGCAGTTCTTC.

The chain uses TRBV12-5 and TRBJ1-1; 10 bases line up with TRBD1. The V segment lost 4 bases and the J segment 4 bases; nucleotides outside the gene matches: 9. Germline assignment: CDR1 LGHNT and CDR2 FRNRAP. This CDR3 comprises 16 residues. CDR3 nucleotides: TGTGCTAGTGGTTCGTTGACAGGGGGCTTGTTCACTGAAGCTTTCTTT. Encoded protein: CASGSLTGGLFTEAFF.

CDR3 nucleotides: TGTGCCAGCAGCCAGACGACAGGACTAGAAGAGACCCAGTACTTC. It translates to CASSQTTGLEETQYF. The rearrangement joins TRBV14 to TRBJ2-5; D might be TRBD2 (7 bases). The germline V gene encodes CDR1 SGHDN and CDR2 FVKESK. CDR3 size: 15 residues. Trimming removed 3 bases from V and 3 bases from J, with 14 bases in between. The variable domain in full, with the rest retrieved from reference TRBV14 and TRBJ2-5, is EAGVTQFPSHSVIEKGQTVTLRCDPISGHDNLYWYRRVMGKEIKFLLHFVKESKQDESGMPNNRFLAERTGGTYSTLKVQPAELEDSGVYFCASSQTTGLEETQYFGPGTRLLVL.

The rearrangement joins TRBV27 to TRBJ2-1; no firm D call. Trimming pared 7 bases from V and 5 bases from J, leaving 15 bases between. This CDR3 contains 14 residues. CDR1 MNHEY and CDR2 SMNVEV come from the germline V gene (reference sequence). CDR3 nucleotide sequence: TGTGCCAGCAAACTAATGGCGGCTGACAATGAGCAGTTCTTC. Residues: CASKLMAADNEQFF.

The CDR3 sequence: CASSPGGIANYGYTF. CDR3 bases: TGCGCCAGCAGCCCCGGAGGGATTGCAAACTATGGCTACACCTTC. This chain uses TRBV5-1 with TRBJ1-2; D unclear. Trimming left V 4 bases short and J 2 bases short, with 15 bases between. Germline V gene data show CDR1 as SGHRS and CDR2 as YFSETQ. This CDR3 is built from 15 residues.

The V gene is TRBV10-3, the J gene TRBJ1-1, with D possibly being TRBD1 (6 bases). There are 12 residues in the CDR3. Per germline, CDR1 ENHRY and CDR2 SYGVKD. The V and J ends lost 8 bases and 1 base respectively, with 8 bases between them. The CDR3 nucleotides read TGTGCCATCGGGGGGGCGAACACTGAAGCTTTCTTT. This gives the protein CAIGGANTEAFF.

The chain links TRBV6-5 to TRBJ1-5, with a weak D call TRBD1 (6 bases). V was cut by 4 bases and J by 3 bases, with 16 bases left in between. This CDR3 is built from 16 residues. The germline CDR1 and CDR2 sequences are MNHEY and SVGAGI. CDR3 in amino acids: CASSFQQGLTNQPQHF. The DNA of the CDR3 is TGTGCCAGCAGTTTCCAACAGGGCCTTACCAATCAGCCCCAGCATTTT.

The chain recombines TRBV12-5 with TRBJ2-1; 7 positions agree with TRBD2. The J segment lost 4 bases and the V segment lost 5 bases, leaving 14 bases of the junction unmatched. Germline V gives CDR1 LGHNT, CDR2 FRNRAP. This CDR3 region has 17 residues. As DNA, the CDR3 is TGTGCTAGTGGTCCCGGGTTGGGCCTAGCGGTTTACAATGAGCAGTTCTTC. Amino acids: CASGPGLGLAVYNEQFF.